This is a list of T cell receptor beta chains from one sample in a study of response to subunit inactivated influenza vaccine. A single record per CDR3 protein comes from TCRdb applying MiXCR to the RT-PCR reads. The sample yields around 790,000 distinct CDR3 sequences, 21% seen once. The sequencing here drew on PBMCs from blood, taken roughly 5 days after vaccination. Receptor source: a man aged 50 or older who received an inactivated influenza vaccine. CDR3s include the opening cysteine and the closing phenylalanine or tryptophan. D genes are given only for firm matches. Not every row has a clone size; where given, it reads once, few, many or a size class.

D	V	size	J	DNA	CDR3
.	TRBV20-1	many	TRBJ2-7	TGCAGTGCTAGAGCTACGGGACTGGCAAACTACGAGCAGTACTTC	CSARATGLANYEQYF
TRBD1	TRBV10-3	.	TRBJ2-1	TGTGCCATCAGTGAGTCGGACAGGGTCCGGTTCTTC	CAISESDRVRFF
.	TRBV4-3	.	TRBJ2-1	TGCGCCAGCAGCCAAGATGTGACAGAATACTACAATGAGCAGTTCTTC	CASSQDVTEYYNEQFF
.	TRBV4-2	few	TRBJ2-5	TGTGCCAGCAGCCAAGATCGAATGGGTAAAGGGCAAGAGACCCAGTACTTC	CASSQDRMGKGQETQYF
.	TRBV20-1	few	TRBJ1-5	TGCAGTGCTAGAGCTAAACGGGCGCTCTTTCAGCCCCAGCATTTT	CSARAKRALFQPQHF
TRBD1	TRBV7-9	.	TRBJ2-5	TGTGCCAGCAGCTCAACAGGGGTTCTCGGGGAGACCCAGTACTTC	CASSSTGVLGETQYF
TRBD1	TRBV2	.	TRBJ1-2	TGTGCCAGCAGCGAGTGGTGGACAGGGGCCTTC	CASSEWWTGAF
.	TRBV4-2	few	TRBJ2-5	TGTGCCAGCAGCCAAGATCCCGCGGAAGAGACCCAGTACTTC	CASSQDPAEETQYF
TRBD2	TRBV20-1	.	TRBJ2-7	TGCAGTACACTAGCGGGAGGTGGTTACGAGCAGTACTTC	CSTLAGGGYEQYF
TRBD1	TRBV6-2/TRBV6-3	.	TRBJ2-7	TGTGCCAGCAGTTACCCCCCGGGACAGGGGAACTACGAGCAGTACTTC	CASSYPPGQGNYEQYF
TRBD2	TRBV4-3	.	TRBJ2-1	TGCGCCAGCAGCCAAGAACGATTAGCGGGGTACAATGAGCAGTTCTTC	CASSQERLAGYNEQFF
.	TRBV5-1	.	TRBJ2-7	TGCGCCAGCAGCCTGAGCTCCGTTGGTTCCGAGCAGTACTTC	CASSLSSVGSEQYF
TRBD2	TRBV5-1	.	TRBJ2-1	TGCGCCAGCAGCTTGGAGTCTAGCGGCTACAATGAGCAGTTCTTC	CASSLESSGYNEQFF
TRBD1	TRBV12-3/TRBV12-4	few	TRBJ2-5	TGTGCCAGCAGGAAGACAGGGAAAGAGACCCAGTACTTC	CASRKTGKETQYF
TRBD1	TRBV7-2	many	TRBJ1-1	TGTGCCAGCAGCCGGACAGGGCTTACTGAAGCTTTCTTT	CASSRTGLTEAFF
TRBD1	TRBV5-1	.	TRBJ2-3	TGCGCCAGCAGCTTGAGGTCCCAACTTGACAAGGGGGCCTTGAGAAGGACAGATACGCAGTATTTT	CASSLRSQLDKGALRRTDTQYF
.	TRBV10-2	few	TRBJ2-5	TGCGCCAGCAGTGATCCAGGGGGGGAACTCCAAGAGACCCAGTACTTC	CASSDPGGELQETQYF
.	TRBV11-1	few	TRBJ2-1	TGTGCCAGCAGCCACTTCAGCCAGGTCAGGTGGTCCTACAATGAGCAGTTCTTC	CASSHFSQVRWSYNEQFF
.	TRBV20-1	few	TRBJ2-5	TGCAGTGCTAGATCCCTAGAGCGAGAGACCCAGTACTTC	CSARSLERETQYF
.	TRBV3-1	.	TRBJ2-1	TGTGCCAGCAGCCAAGATTGGGCTATAGGTGGCTCTGAGCAGTTCTTC	CASSQDWAIGGSEQFF
.	TRBV20-1	.	TRBJ2-7	TGCAGTGCGAGGACAGCTACCTACGAGCAGTACTTC	CSARTATYEQYF
TRBD1	TRBV10-1	many	TRBJ2-3	TGCGCCAGCAGCCGGACAGGGACAGATACGCAGTATTTT	CASSRTGTDTQYF
TRBD2	TRBV27	.	TRBJ2-4	TGTGCCAGCAGTTTCGGGGCGGGAGGGACGAACATTCAGTACTTC	CASSFGAGGTNIQYF
.	TRBV29-1	.	TRBJ2-7	TGCAGCGTTGTAGAAGGGACCTACGAGCAGTACTTC	CSVVEGTYEQYF
TRBD1	TRBV11-2	.	TRBJ2-7	TGTGCCAGCAGCTCGATCAGGGGGCGATTCTACGAGCAGTACTTC	CASSSIRGRFYEQYF
.	TRBV7-9	many	TRBJ1-5	TGTGCCAGCAGCGCCCAGTCCGATCAGCCCCAGCATTTT	CASSAQSDQPQHF
.	TRBV4-3	.	TRBJ2-1	TGCGCCAGCAGCCAAGATCGTAGAGCGGTTTCCTACAATGAGCAGTTCTTC	CASSQDRRAVSYNEQFF
.	TRBV10-3	.	TRBJ1-2	TGTGCCATCAGTGAGTCTGAGGGAGTGCGCTATGGCTACACCTTC	CAISESEGVRYGYTF
.	TRBV7-2	.	TRBJ2-7	TGTGCCAGCAGCTTAGTCGGGACACGGACCCCCTACGAGGAGTACTTC	CASSLVGTRTPYEEYF
.	TRBV5-5	.	TRBJ1-1	TGTGCCAGCAGCTTCAGAAGGGTCTCCAGTGAAGCTTTCTTT	CASSFRRVSSEAFF
TRBD1	TRBV10-3	few	TRBJ2-1	TGTGCCATCAGGGGACAGGGGGCAAGCTCCTACAATGAGCAGTTCTTC	CAIRGQGASSYNEQFF
.	TRBV19	.	TRBJ1-5	TGTGCCAGTAGTATAGCGGGGTTGGTAAACCAGCCCCAGCATTTT	CASSIAGLVNQPQHF
TRBD2	TRBV12-3/TRBV12-4	.	TRBJ2-5	TGTGCCAGCAGCACCACTAGCGGAGGGGGAGAGACCCAGTACTTC	CASSTTSGGGETQYF
.	TRBV6-2/TRBV6-3	few	TRBJ2-7	TGTGCCAGCAGTTACCTTCAGGGATTCTCCTACGAGCAGTACTTC	CASSYLQGFSYEQYF
TRBD1	TRBV7-9	.	TRBJ1-6	TGTGCCAGCAGCTTGACAGGGGCGATTTATAATTCACCCCTCCACTTT	CASSLTGAIYNSPLHF
.	TRBV29-1	.	TRBJ2-7	TGCAGCGTCGGACGAGGGCGGAACTACGAGCAGTACTTC	CSVGRGRNYEQYF